The 13 T cell receptor beta chains below all came from one sample that was sequenced in a study of graft-versus-host responses after intestinal transplantation. The repertoire was sequenced with immunoSEQ multiplex PCR; TCRdb's copy has only in-frame clones and lacks some. The sample carries around 54,000 clones, about 89% recorded once. The starting material was PBMCs, obtained 662 days after intestinal transplant. Receptors originate from a human patient who received an intestinal transplant, so some T cells may come from the graft donor.

This chain joins TRBV6-1 and TRBJ2-3, with TRBD1 matching 8 bases. V dropped 10 bases and J dropped 1; count of bases not matched to a gene: 4. The CDR3 extends over 13 amino acids. Germline CDR1 MNHNS, CDR2 SASEGT. Here the CDR3 DNA reads TGTGCCACCCCGGGACAGGGCACAGATACGCAGTATTTT. It translates to CATPGQGTDTQYF.

V gene TRBV4-1 combines with J gene TRBJ1-4; D is perhaps TRBD1 (6 bases). The CDR3 extends over 15 amino acids. Germline CDR1 reads MGHRA; CDR2 reads YSYEKL. Trimming left V 0 bases short and J 4 bases short, with 9 bases between. CDR3 sequence: CASSQDQGGNEKLFF. For the CDR3, the DNA is TGCGCCAGCAGCCAAGATCAAGGGGGTAATGAAAAACTGTTTTTT.

The chain couples TRBV10-3 to TRBJ2-5; TRBD2 agrees at 7 bases. Germline V lookup: CDR1 ENHRY, CDR2 SYGVKD. The CDR3 contains 12 residues. The trim removed 10 bases at V and 2 bases at J, leaving 4 bases unmatched. CDR3 in amino acids: CASRGDQETQYF. For the CDR3, the DNA is TGTGCCAGCCGGGGGGATCAAGAGACCCAGTACTTC.

With regard to this clone: Its ends do not fully match the called genes, so a read error is possible. This rearrangement joins TRBV9 to TRBJ2-1; 11 positions match TRBD2. This CDR3 has 15 residues. Germline-derived CDR1 and CDR2 are SGDLS and YYNGEE. CDR3 protein: CASSVVAGGPNGQFF. The CDR3 DNA reads TGTGCCAGCAGCGTAGTAGCGGGGGGGCCGAATGGGCAGTTCTTC.

The chain links TRBV10-1 to TRBJ2-2, with D unresolved. The V gene's germline CDR1 is WNHNN and CDR2 SYGVQD (reference sequence). This CDR3 is 17 amino acids long. Trimming took off 2 bases at V and 2 bases at J, with 15 bases between the two ends. CDR3 nucleotides: TGCGCCAGCAGTGAGACCCTCACGGCCCTTAACACCGGGGAGCTGTTTTTT. This gives the protein CASSETLTALNTGELFF.

The V call is TRBV10-3, the J call TRBJ2-5; tentatively, D is TRBD1 (6 bases). CDR1 ENHRY and CDR2 SYGVKD come from the germline V gene. This CDR3 has 13 amino acids. The V gene lost 6 bases and the J gene lost 2 bases, with 10 bases spanning the gap. CDR3 sequence reads: CAIRTGTQETQYF. The CDR3 DNA follows: TGTGCCATCAGGACAGGCACACAAGAGACCCAGTACTTC.

V and J are TRBV6-1 and TRBJ2-5; TRBD1 might be the D (7 bases). From germline, CDR1 is MNHNS and CDR2 SASEGT. This CDR3 comprises 15 residues. Between the trimmed V and J ends, which lost 4 bases and 7 bases, there was a span of 19 bases. CDR3 residues: CASSAPSGGMSTQYF. For the CDR3, the DNA is TGTGCCAGCAGTGCCCCTTCAGGGGGGATGTCGACCCAGTACTTC.

This clone came up once. The chain combines TRBV10-2 with TRBJ2-7; 8 bases are shared with TRBD2. CDR1 WSHSY and CDR2 SAAADI come from the germline V gene. V shed 8 bases and J 2 bases; nucleotides not matched to a gene: 11. This CDR3 has 15 residues. Here the CDR3 reads CASPTTCGGTYEQYF. The CDR3 DNA follows: TGCGCCAGCCCTACCACTTGCGGGGGGACCTACGAGCAGTACTTC.

The chain carries TRBV6-5 and TRBJ2-7, with D possibly being TRBD1 (6 bases). V lost 6 bases to trimming and J lost 3 bases, with 9 bases between them. The CDR3 consists of 12 residues. CDR1 and CDR2 (germline): MNHEY, SVGAGI. The CDR3 DNA follows: TGTGCCAGCAGGGCGGACAGCTACGAGCAGTACTTC. It codes for CASRADSYEQYF.

J is TRBJ1-1 and V is TRBV6-5; tentative D call: TRBD1 (5 bases). This CDR3 has 12 residues. Germline values: CDR1 MNHEY, CDR2 SVGAGI. V was pared by 5 bases and J by 13 bases, with 17 bases between. The CDR3 nucleotides are TGTGCCAGCAGTGCTGATGGGACGATGGGTTTCTTT. Translation: CASSADGTMGFF.

The chain combines TRBV2 with TRBJ1-2; maybe TRBD1 (6 bases). The CDR3 totals 13 residues. With 6 bases removed from V and 7 bases from J, the gap between germline ends came to 15 bases. Germline V gene lookup returns CDR1 SNHLY and CDR2 FYNNEI. The CDR3, as DNA: TGTGCCAGCAGGAGGGACCAGGGGATTGGCTACACCTTC. Translated, it gives CASRRDQGIGYTF.

This sequence joins TRBV11-1 and TRBJ2-6; 7 nucleotides agree with TRBD2. V lost 7 bases, J lost 6 bases, and 12 bases stayed unmatched. In germline, CDR1 is SGHAT, CDR2 FQDESV (reference sequence). There are 16 residues in the CDR3. CDR3 DNA: TGTGCCAGCACATTAGATGGGACTATTTCGGCCAACGTCCTGACTTTC. Translation gives CASTLDGTISANVLTF. The full variable domain, in which reference TRBV11-1 and TRBJ2-6 provide the parts outside the CDR3, is EAEVAQSPRYKITEKSQAVAFWCDPISGHATLYWYRQILGQGPELLVQFQDESVVDDSQLPKDRFSAERLKGVDSTLKIQPAELGDSAMYLCASTLDGTISANVLTFGAGSRLTVL.

With respect to this clone: The same CDR3 can be traced to other DNA sequences in this sample. The V call is TRBV19, the J call TRBJ1-1; no clear D gene. Germline CDR1 and CDR2: LNHDA and SQIVND (reference sequence). Trimming pared 3 bases from V and 1 base from J, leaving 6 bases between. The CDR3 sequence is 13 residues long. CDR3 sequence: CASSISGNTEAFF. Here the CDR3 DNA reads TGTGCCAGTAGTATCAGCGGGAACACTGAAGCTTTCTTT.